This TCR beta chain was profiled in a study of neoadjuvant anti-PD-1 for oral cavity cancer. At the level of the study: Most patients had three to four biweekly doses of 3 mg/kg nivolumab before resection.

The table came from immunoSEQ multiplex PCR; TCRdb's copy has only in-frame clones and leaves some out. The profile shows some 31,000 clones, just under 80% of them singletons. Of note for this clone: Its specificity is not known.

Time point defined: after neoadjuvant nivolumab, at surgical resection. Patients had newly diagnosed, untreated stage II-IVA oral cavity squamous cell carcinoma. Study-level findings and limits: Each response group had just a few patients in TCR analyses.

This CDR3 is built from 14 residues. V lost 5 bases, J lost 5 bases, and 7 bases stayed unmatched. Germline V lookup: CDR1 MNHEY, CDR2 SMNVEV (reference sequence). The TCR originated in a person aged 35 to 85 with oral cavity squamous cell carcinoma. The sequencing here drew on PBMCs, taken after nivolumab (anti-PD-1) treatment. The chain has TRBV27 and TRBJ2-7; 9 positions match TRBD2. Here the CDR3 DNA reads TGTGCCAGCAGTCGCGGGGGGGCTACTAACGAGCAGTACTTC. This codes for CASSRGGATNEQYF.